One and the same sample provided the 7 T cell receptor beta chains below, sequenced in a study of T cells in Graves' hyperthyroidism and ophthalmopathy. Researchers amplified the TCR beta CDR3 regions from RNA transcripts. The TCR CDR3 was amplified in a first-round RT-PCR using the HTBI primer set. MiXCR was run by TCRdb on the multiplex PCR reads, yielding one entry per CDR3 protein. The data contain around 250,000 distinct CDR3 sequences, roughly 15% of them singletons. Sequencing was done on a sample of blood. The source is a woman aged 35 to 49 with Graves' hyperthyroidism that later progressed to Graves' ophthalmopathy.

This chain joins TRBV12-3 or TRBV12-4 and TRBJ2-7, with D tentatively TRBD2 (5 bases). The CDR3 totals 14 residues. Trimming removed 3 bases at V and 4 bases at J, with 13 bases between. Here the CDR3 DNA reads TGTGCCAGCAGTTTCCTGGGTCGGGGTTACGAGCAGTACTTC. This gives the protein CASSFLGRGYEQYF.

This clonotype was found a few times. The chain combines TRBV7-2 with TRBJ2-7; 7 bases match TRBD2. The germline V gene has CDR1 SGHTA and CDR2 FQGNSA. Germline trimming cut 0 bases from V and 2 bases from J; bases unmatched to any gene: 7. The length of the CDR3 is 16 residues. The CDR3 DNA reads TGTGCCAGCAGCTTAGCGGCTAGCGGTAGAACCTACGAGCAGTACTTC. This gives the protein CASSLAASGRTYEQYF.

There are many counts of this clonotype. The chain employs TRBV20-1 and TRBJ1-4, with 7 bases lining up with TRBD1. The V segment lost 5 bases and the J segment 8 bases; nucleotides outside the gene matches: 11. This CDR3 has 14 residues. The germline V gene encodes CDR1 DFQATT and CDR2 SNEGSKA (reference sequence). In nucleotides, the CDR3 is TGCAGTGCTCGGACGACAGGGAGGAAAGAAAAACTGTTTTTT. As protein: CSARTTGRKEKLFF.

Remarks on this clonotype: A much larger clone sits a single nucleotide away, making a read error possible. The rearrangement joins TRBV6-1 to TRBJ2-2; TRBD2 matches at 11 bases. Germline CDR1 and CDR2: MNHNS and SASEGT. The CDR3 sequence is 17 residues long. The CDR3 is CASSALAGGGNTGELLF. The CDR3 bases are TGTGCCAGCAGTGCGCTAGCGGGAGGCGGAAACACCGGGGAGCTGCTTTTT.

This clonotype was recorded many times. CDR3 loop: CATSRGWGGTNQPQHF. For the CDR3, the DNA is TGTGCCACCAGCAGAGGATGGGGAGGGACGAATCAGCCCCAGCATTTT. This chain links TRBV15 with TRBJ1-5; TRBD1 is a possible D gene (5 bases). The ends were cut back, 1 base at V and 4 bases at J, with 14 bases in the middle. This CDR3 comprises 16 residues. Germline V gene data show CDR1 as LNHNV and CDR2 as YYDKDF (reference sequence).

This clonotype has at least ten counts. This sequence joins TRBV6-1 and TRBJ2-6, with D unresolved. Germline CDR1 MNHNS, CDR2 SASEGT. The CDR3 length is 15 residues. V gave up 6 bases and J gave up 0 bases, with 9 bases separating them. For the CDR3, the DNA is TGTGCCAGCAGCCCAGACGGCTCTGGGGCCAACGTCCTGACTTTC. It translates to CASSPDGSGANVLTF.

This clonotype was observed many times. The chain employs TRBV20-1 and TRBJ2-7; TRBD2 matches 7 bases. J was trimmed by 0 bases and V by 3 bases; bases with no gene match: 8. Germline loops: CDR1 DFQATT, CDR2 SNEGSKA (reference sequence). CDR3 size: 15 residues. CDR3 nucleotide sequence: TGCAGTGCTAGCCGGCTAGCGGCCTACTCCTACGAGCAGTACTTC. It encodes CSASRLAAYSYEQYF.